This T cell receptor beta chain derives from a study of radiation and T cells in renal cell carcinoma. As to time point: blood 2 weeks post-SBRT. Treatment denoted: 15 Gy SBRT to primary tumor, nephrectomy 4 weeks later. V lost 0 bases to trimming and J lost 8 bases, with 17 bases between them. There are 16 residues in the CDR3. Per germline, CDR1 SGHNT and CDR2 YYREEE (reference sequence). Generated by immunoSEQ multiplex PCR, the TCRdb table keeps only in-frame clones and is missing some. This sample has roughly 130,000 clones, with 70% to 90% found just once. The TCR comes from a woman aged 60-75 years with renal cell carcinoma. The specimen comprised blood, sampled from a patient whose treatment included radiotherapy and nephrectomy. The J gene is TRBJ2-2, the V gene TRBV5-4, with D possibly matching TRBD2 (7 bases). The CDR3 DNA reads as TGTGCCAGCAGCTTGGGTGCGGGGGCCAACGCGGGGGAGCTGTTTTTT. The encoded protein is CASSLGAGANAGELFF.